The rows below give T cell receptor beta chains drawn from one sample of a study of shared clonotypes between healthy human individuals. Some clones are missing from TCRdb's copy, which holds only in-frame ones; the method was immunoSEQ multiplex PCR. The sample lists 400,000 to 550,000 clones, around three quarters occurring once. Sample: PBMCs. The receptors derive from a woman aged 35 to 49 in good health. Some clones in this sample may be carry-over from other donors' samples. CDR3s include the opening cysteine and the closing phenylalanine or tryptophan. The D gene is left open where the match is weak. Some rows mark clone size as missing; the rest say once, few, many or name a class of expanded clone.

d_gene | j_gene | abundance | v_gene | CDR3aa | CDR3nt
NA | TRBJ1-1 | few | TRBV2 | CASSVGAPTDTESFF | TGTGCCAGCAGTGTTGGCGCGCCGACGGACACTGAATCTTTCTTT
NA | TRBJ1-1 | NA | TRBV5-1 | CASSYGQRGTEAFF | TGCGCCAGCAGCTATGGACAGAGGGGAACTGAAGCTTTCTTT
NA | TRBJ1-1 | NA | TRBV19 | CASSITGWGNTEAFF | TGTGCCAGTAGTATTACTGGGTGGGGGAACACTGAAGCTTTCTTT
TRBD2 | TRBJ2-7 | NA | TRBV7-9 | CASSPLQGTRPQNYEQYF | TGTGCCAGCAGCCCTTTACAAGGGACTAGGCCCCAGAACTACGAGCAGTACTTC
NA | TRBJ2-5 | few | TRBV7-9 | CASSPDHAGTQYF | TGTGCCAGCAGCCCCGACCACGCCGGGACCCAGTACTTC
NA | TRBJ2-1 | NA | TRBV10-1 | CASSDQVNYNEQFF | TGCGCCAGCAGTGACCAGGTGAACTACAATGAGCAGTTCTTC
NA | TRBJ2-1 | NA | TRBV15 | CATSSQGNNRDNEQFF | TGTGCCACCAGCTCACAGGGAAACAACCGGGACAATGAGCAGTTCTTC
NA | TRBJ2-5 | NA | TRBV5-1 | CASTPAAWGAETQYF | TGCGCCAGCACCCCAGCCGCCTGGGGGGCTGAGACCCAGTACTTC
NA | TRBJ1-3 | NA | TRBV14 | CASSQVRSGNTIYF | TGTGCCAGCAGCCAAGTAAGATCTGGAAACACCATATATTTT
NA | TRBJ2-1 | NA | TRBV6-1 | CASSAGHNNEQFF | TGTGCCAGCAGTGCGGGACACAACAATGAGCAGTTCTTC
NA | TRBJ2-7 | NA | TRBV28 | CASSGQRASYEQYF | TGTGCCAGCAGTGGGCAGAGGGCCTCCTACGAGCAGTACTTC
TRBD2 | TRBJ2-1 | NA | TRBV5-4 | CASSLGGAGGPQVQFF | TGTGCCAGCAGCCTCGGGGGAGCGGGAGGGCCTCAAGTTCAGTTCTTC
TRBD2 | TRBJ2-7 | NA | TRBV11-2 | CASSNPLAGYYEQYF | TGTGCCAGCAGCAACCCGCTAGCGGGGTACTACGAGCAGTACTTC
NA | TRBJ1-2 | NA | TRBV7-3 | CASSMGPNYGYTF | TGTGCCAGCAGCATGGGACCGAACTATGGCTACACCTTC
NA | TRBJ2-1 | NA | TRBV6-5 | CASSYSGVSYNEQFF | TGTGCCAGCAGTTACTCGGGAGTTTCCTACAATGAGCAGTTCTTC
NA | TRBJ2-1 | NA | TRBV19 | CASSMLWGAGYNEQFF | TGTGCCAGTAGTATGCTATGGGGGGCCGGGTACAATGAGCAGTTCTTC
NA | TRBJ2-3 | NA | TRBV4-3 | CASSQEVPYGTDTQYF | TGCGCCAGCAGCCAAGAAGTTCCGTACGGCACAGATACGCAGTATTTT
TRBD1 | TRBJ2-1 | NA | TRBV7-3 | CASSPGTGYGEQFF | TGTGCCAGCAGCCCCGGGACAGGGTACGGTGAGCAGTTCTTC
NA | TRBJ2-7 | NA | TRBV7-8 | CASSLASFGTAVEQYF | TGTGCCAGCAGCTTAGCGTCATTCGGAACAGCTGTCGAGCAGTACTTC
NA | TRBJ2-1 | NA | TRBV7-8 | CASSRSMHEQFF | TGTGCCAGCAGCCGGAGTATGCATGAGCAGTTCTTC
NA | TRBJ2-2 | NA | TRBV2 | CASSGDTGELFF | TGTGCCAGCAGTGGCGACACCGGGGAGCTGTTTTTT
NA | TRBJ2-7 | NA | TRBV7-9 | CASSPLGGASYEQYF | TGTGCCAGCAGCCCCCTGGGGGGGGCGAGCTACGAGCAGTACTTC
NA | TRBJ2-1 | NA | TRBV19 | CASSIRRFPSYNEQFF | TGTGCCAGTAGTATAAGGCGGTTCCCCTCCTACAATGAGCAGTTCTTC
TRBD2 | TRBJ2-3 | NA | TRBV7-3 | CASSGTSDRADTQYF | TGTGCCAGCAGCGGGACTAGCGACCGGGCAGATACGCAGTATTTT
TRBD1 | TRBJ2-1 | many | TRBV6-5 | CASSRDRGLVYEQFF | TGTGCCAGCAGTCGAGACAGGGGGCTCGTCTATGAGCAGTTCTTC
NA | TRBJ1-4 | NA | TRBV5-1 | CACRGRSEKLFF | TGCGCCTGCAGAGGGCGGAGTGAAAAACTGTTTTTT
NA | TRBJ1-1 | NA | TRBV18 | CASSPFGVFRPDISVEAFF | TGTGCCAGCTCACCTTTCGGAGTCTTTCGCCCGGACATCTCGGTGGAAGCTTTCTTT
TRBD1 | TRBJ2-7 | NA | TRBV7-9 | CASNTGQTPYEQYF | TGTGCCAGCAATACGGGACAGACGCCCTACGAGCAGTACTTC
TRBD1 | TRBJ1-2 | NA | TRBV5-1 | CASSPGVGTGVYGYTF | TGCGCCAGCAGCCCCGGTGTGGGGACAGGGGTCTATGGCTACACCTTC
TRBD2 | TRBJ2-5 | NA | TRBV19 | CASSSGGGETQYF | TGTGCCAGTAGTAGCGGCGGGGGGGAGACCCAGTACTTC
TRBD1 | TRBJ2-3 | NA | TRBV19 | CASSIWSGTGSTDTQYF | TGTGCCAGTAGTATTTGGTCTGGGACAGGGAGCACAGATACGCAGTATTTT
NA | TRBJ1-4 | few | TRBV29-1 | CSGTENEKLFF | TGCAGCGGGACGGAGAATGAAAAACTGTTTTTT
NA | TRBJ2-6 | few | TRBV18 | CASSPLGVSGANVLTF | TGTGCCAGCTCCCCCCTGGGTGTCTCTGGGGCCAACGTCCTGACTTTC
NA | TRBJ1-2 | NA | TRBV7-9 | CASSRDGYGYTF | TGTGCCAGCAGCAGGGACGGCTATGGCTACACCTTC
NA | TRBJ1-1 | few | TRBV5-1 | CASSQEQGNTEAFF | TGCGCCAGCAGCCAAGAACAGGGGAACACTGAAGCTTTCTTT
TRBD1 | TRBJ1-4 | NA | TRBV6-1 | CASRPLQGAWEKLFF | TGTGCCAGCAGACCCTTACAGGGGGCTTGGGAAAAACTGTTTTTT